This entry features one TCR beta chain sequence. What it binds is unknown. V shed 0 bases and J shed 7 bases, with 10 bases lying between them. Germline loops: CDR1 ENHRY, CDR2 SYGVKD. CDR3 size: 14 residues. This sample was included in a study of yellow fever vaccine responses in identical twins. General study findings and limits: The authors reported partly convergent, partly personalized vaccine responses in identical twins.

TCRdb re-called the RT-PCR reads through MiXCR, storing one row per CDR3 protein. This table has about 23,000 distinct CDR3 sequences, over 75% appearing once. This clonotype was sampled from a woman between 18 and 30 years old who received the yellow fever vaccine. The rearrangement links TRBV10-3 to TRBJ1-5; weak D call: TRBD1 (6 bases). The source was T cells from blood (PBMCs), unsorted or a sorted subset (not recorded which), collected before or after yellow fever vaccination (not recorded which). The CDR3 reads CAISESGAKQPQHF. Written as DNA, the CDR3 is TGTGCCATCAGTGAGTCGGGGGCGAAGCAGCCCCAGCATTTT.